The rows below give T cell receptor beta chains drawn from one sample of a study of blood T cell repertoires in COVID-19. The data were produced by immunoSEQ multiplex PCR, yet TCRdb's version contains in-frame clones alone and is incomplete. The sample includes 200,000 to 250,000 clones, roughly 88% of them seen just once. What was sequenced was PBMCs or T cells enriched from blood (not recorded which). The receptors here all came from a woman aged 25 to 39 who had been exposed to COVID-19. CDR3s include the opening cysteine and the closing phenylalanine or tryptophan. The D gene is left open where the match is weak. A clone size is listed for some rows: how often the clone was seen (once, few, many), or a class if it is expanded.

TRBJ2-7	TRBD2	NA	TRBV27	TGTGCCAGCAGCAGACTAGCGGGAGCCGACGAGCAGTACTTC	CASSRLAGADEQYF
TRBJ1-6	TRBD1	NA	TRBV6-5	TGTGCCAGCAGTCTCGGGACAGAAAATTCACCCCTCCACTTT	CASSLGTENSPLHF
TRBJ1-3	TRBD1	NA	TRBV11-2	TGTGCCAGCAGCTTAGGGACAGGGGATAGTGGAAACACCATATATTTT	CASSLGTGDSGNTIYF
TRBJ2-1	TRBD2	NA	TRBV19	TGTGCCAGTAGTATTGGACTAGCGGGCGCCTACAATGAGCAGTTCTTC	CASSIGLAGAYNEQFF
TRBJ2-1	TRBD2	NA	TRBV19	TGTGCCAGTAGGGCCAGACTAGCGGGAGGGACCAATGAGCAGTTCTTC	CASRARLAGGTNEQFF
TRBJ2-2	NA	NA	TRBV3-1/TRBV3-2	TGTGCCAGCAGCCTGACTAGCGGGGAGCTGTTTTTT	CASSLTSGELFF
TRBJ2-1	NA	once	TRBV12-3/TRBV12-4	TGTGCCAGCAGCAAGGACTACTACAATGAGCAGTTCTTC	CASSKDYYNEQFF
TRBJ2-7	TRBD2	NA	TRBV29-1	TGCAGCGTTGAAGGGGGACAATCTAGCGGGAGGTTCTCCGTCTACGAGCAGTACTTC	CSVEGGQSSGRFSVYEQYF
TRBJ2-5	NA	many	TRBV7-9	TGTGCCAGCAGCTTAGGCCTTGGTACAGTGACGGATGAGACCCAGTACTTC	CASSLGLGTVTDETQYF
TRBJ2-7	TRBD1	NA	TRBV12-5	TGTGCTAGTGGCCCCGGGACAGGGATACACGAGCAGTACTTC	CASGPGTGIHEQYF
TRBJ1-1	NA	NA	TRBV15	TGTGCCACCAGCAGAGCCCCATCCACCGAGGCTTTCTTT	CATSRAPSTEAFF
TRBJ1-3	NA	NA	TRBV23-1	TGCGCCAGCAGTCACCCTTTAAACTCTGGAAACACCATATATTTT	CASSHPLNSGNTIYF
TRBJ2-1	TRBD2	NA	TRBV7-3	TGTGCCAGCAGCCCGGGACTAGCGGGACCCGGTGAGCAGTTCTTC	CASSPGLAGPGEQFF